This T cell receptor beta chain was captured by sequencing in a study of blood T cell repertoires in COVID-19. The wider study: The United States, Italy and Spain were the sources of the acute and convalescent COVID-19 samples. From T cells, B-cell-depleted T cells, or PBMCs came the material, which was cDNA or gDNA.

Under the authors' procedure: For nucleated cells, counts were estimated from reference gene primer amplification. The repertoire was sequenced with immunoSEQ multiplex PCR; TCRdb's copy has only in-frame clones and lacks some. The DNA gave D and trimming, while V, J and clone size come from that table. Among about 170,000 clones, 84% were seen once, and the ten largest hold less than 9%. The germline gives CDR1 SQVTM, CDR2 ANQGSEA. Trimming left V 4 bases short and J 4 bases short, with 10 bases between. The CDR3 is 12 residues long. The TCR was taken from a man aged 40-49 years who had recovered from COVID-19. The specimen sequenced was peripheral blood. The rearrangement joins TRBV29-1 to TRBJ1-1, with a tentative D call TRBD1 (5 bases). CDR3 residues: CSVGNRGTEAFF. CDR3 in DNA: TGCAGCGTTGGGAATAGGGGCACTGAAGCTTTCTTT.